The present T cell receptor beta chain was sequenced within a study of T cell responses to AZD1222 COVID-19 vaccine. Pooled in the analysis were second doses at about 4 or about 12 weeks. TCRdb's copy holds only in-frame clones and misses some; the assay was immunoSEQ multiplex PCR. The table lists under 200,000 clones, roughly 91% of them singletons. This CDR3 spans 15 amino acids. CDR1 MNHEY and CDR2 SVGEGT come from the germline V gene. The junction had 6 bases not matched to a gene; V was cut back by 4 bases and J by 1 base. Whole-study findings and limits: Mostly white British, mostly female donors; authors suggested clonal diversity may be underestimated. Vaccine-associated CD4 TCRs spanned spike, dominant at 160-218 and 743-854. Baseline testing showed seropositivity in only six AZD1222 recipients.

On this clone itself: Its specificity is unknown.

The input for sequencing was peripheral blood, taken 28 days after the second AZD1222 dose. The V call is TRBV6-2 or TRBV6-3, the J call TRBJ2-7; TRBD1 agrees at 8 bases. The clonotype originates from an adult who received the AZD1222 COVID-19 vaccine. CDR3 amino acids: CASSFVQGASYEQYF. CDR3 nucleotide sequence: TGTGCCAGCAGTTTCGTCCAGGGGGCATCCTACGAGCAGTACTTC.